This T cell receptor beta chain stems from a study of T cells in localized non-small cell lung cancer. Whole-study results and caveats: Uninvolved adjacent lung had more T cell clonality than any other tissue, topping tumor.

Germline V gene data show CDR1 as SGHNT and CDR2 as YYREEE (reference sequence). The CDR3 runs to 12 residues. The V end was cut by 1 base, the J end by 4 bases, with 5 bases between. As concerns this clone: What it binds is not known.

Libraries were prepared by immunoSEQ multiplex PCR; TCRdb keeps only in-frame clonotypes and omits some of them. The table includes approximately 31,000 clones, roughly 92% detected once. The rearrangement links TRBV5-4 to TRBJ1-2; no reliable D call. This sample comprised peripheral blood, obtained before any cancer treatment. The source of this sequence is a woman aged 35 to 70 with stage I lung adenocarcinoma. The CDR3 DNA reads TGTGCCAGCAGCTTGTTGGCCTATGGCTACACCTTC. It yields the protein CASSLLAYGYTF.